The 23 T cell receptor beta chains below all came from one sample that was sequenced in a study of metastatic and nonmetastatic thyroid tumors. Patients were all untreated before their thyroid surgery. TCRdb reanalyzed the PCR reads via MiXCR. The data contain roughly 30,000 clones, under 20% of them singletons. The sequenced material came from blood. These receptors came from a female donor with papillary thyroid cancer or a benign thyroid nodule (not recorded which). Some clones in this sample may be carry-over from other donors' samples.

This clone was observed many times. V gene TRBV13 combines with J gene TRBJ2-6; D gene unclear. CDR1 is PRHDT and CDR2 is FYEKMQ in the germline V gene (reference sequence). This CDR3 has 13 residues. V lost 7 bases and J 0 bases, leaving 4 bases between the germline ends. The CDR3 sequence is CASMASGANVLTF. As DNA, the CDR3 is TGTGCCAGCATGGCCTCTGGGGCCAACGTCCTGACTTTC.

Concerning this clone: The junction and the germline gene differ at one end; a read error may be behind it. The CDR3: CASSLGPF. The CDR3 nucleotides are TGCGCCAGCAGCTTAGGTCCCTTC. The chain couples TRBV5-1 to TRBJ2-1; D uncertain. Germline V gene data show CDR1 as SGHRS and CDR2 as YFSETQ. The CDR3 consists of 8 residues.

In its sample, this clone was seen many times. This chain uses TRBV20-1 with TRBJ1-1, with TRBD1 matching over 8 bases. The trim removed 1 base at V and 2 bases at J, leaving 6 bases unmatched. CDR3 length equals 15 residues. Germline values: CDR1 DFQATT, CDR2 SNEGSKA (reference sequence). The CDR3 here is CSARGDRSPNTEAFF. CDR3 DNA: TGCAGTGCTAGAGGGGACAGGAGTCCTAACACTGAAGCTTTCTTT.

The chain combines TRBV11-2 with TRBJ2-7, with D possibly being TRBD1 (6 bases). V was clipped by 1 base and J by 5 bases, with 9 bases between them. This CDR3 comprises 13 residues. Looked up from germline, CDR1 is SGHAT and CDR2 is FQNNGV. The CDR3 coding sequence is TGTGCCAGCAGCTTAGGGGGGCTTCACGAGCAGTACTTC. It specifies CASSLGGLHEQYF.

The chain joins TRBV20-1 to TRBJ1-2; 10 bases agree with TRBD1. The V gene's germline CDR1 is DFQATT and CDR2 SNEGSKA (reference sequence). The CDR3 contains 18 residues. V shed 4 bases, J shed 4 bases, and the junction held 18 bases outside the gene matches. In nucleotides, the CDR3 is TGCAGTGCTATGGGTATTGATGGGGACAGGGGACGGAGCTATGGCTACACCTTC. This sequence encodes CSAMGIDGDRGRSYGYTF.

This clone was counted a few times. The chain recombines TRBV28 with TRBJ2-7; 7 bases map to TRBD1. J was trimmed by 2 bases and V by 7 bases; bases with no gene match: 5. Germline V lookup: CDR1 MDHEN, CDR2 SYDVKM. The CDR3 is 13 amino acids. This CDR3 is CASISGGPYEQYF. CDR3 coding DNA: TGTGCCAGCATCTCAGGGGGTCCCTACGAGCAGTACTTC.

This clone was seen repeatedly, ten times or more. V gene TRBV3-1 combines with J gene TRBJ1-1; no reliable D call. Trimming pared 4 bases from V and 1 base from J, leaving 13 bases between. The CDR3 covers 15 residues. The germline CDR1 and CDR2 sequences are LGHDT and YNNKEL (reference sequence). The CDR3 region has the DNA TGTGCCAGCAGCCCCCCCCGTTTAGGGAACACTGAAGCTTTCTTT. Amino acids: CASSPPRLGNTEAFF. Looking up the rest from reference TRBV3-1 and TRBJ1-1 gives the full variable domain: DTAVSQTPKYLVTQMGNDKSIKCEQNLGHDTMYWYKQDSKKFLKIMFSYNNKELIINETVPNRFSPKSPDKAHLNLHINSLELGDSAVYFCASSPPRLGNTEAFFGQGTRLTVV.

This clone has a count of ten or more. This sequence joins TRBV15 and TRBJ2-3; D might be TRBD2 (5 bases). Germline V gene sequence: CDR1 LNHNV, CDR2 YYDKDF (reference sequence). The CDR3 is 14 amino acids. V lost 1 base and J 4 bases, leaving 9 bases between the germline ends. CDR3 nucleotides: TGTGCCACCAGCAGAGCCAAGGAGGCAGATACGCAGTATTTT. Translation gives CATSRAKEADTQYF.

This clone occurred many times. This chain uses TRBV9 with TRBJ1-1; D unclear. V lost 4 bases to trimming and J lost 3 bases, with 13 bases between them. The CDR3 loop spans 14 amino acids. The germline V gene has CDR1 SGDLS and CDR2 YYNGEE. CDR3 region: CASSPLPGDTEAFF. The DNA of the CDR3 is TGTGCCAGCAGCCCACTCCCCGGGGACACTGAAGCTTTCTTT. Full variable domain (remainder filled in from reference TRBV9 and TRBJ1-1): DSGVTQTPKHLITATGQRVTLRCSPRSGDLSVYWYQQSLDQGLQFLIQYYNGEERAKGNILERFSAQQFPDLHSELNLSSLELGDSALYFCASSPLPGDTEAFFGQGTRLTVV.

This clone was found many times. Compared with germline, one end of the junction differs, possibly owing to a read error. The chain couples TRBV12-3 or TRBV12-4 to TRBJ1-2, with 7 bases identical to TRBD1. This CDR3 is 15 amino acids long. CDR3 residues: CASSDGTASNYGYTF. CDR3 nucleotides: TGTGCCAGCAGTGACGGGACAGCTTCTAATTATGGCTACACCTTC.

This clone has at least ten counts. The chain links TRBV27 to TRBJ2-1; D is uncertain. V lost 5 bases and J lost 7, with 15 bases in between. This CDR3 spans 14 amino acids. Germline V gene data show CDR1 as MNHEY and CDR2 as SMNVEV (reference sequence). In DNA, the CDR3 is TGTGCCAGCAGTCCCAACTTCGGTCCAAATGAGCAGTTCTTC. Translation: CASSPNFGPNEQFF.

This clone appeared many times. This chain connects TRBV28 to TRBJ2-7; tentatively, D is TRBD1 or TRBD2 (5 bases each). Between the trimmed V and J ends, which lost 8 bases and 6 bases, there was a span of 11 bases. This CDR3 spans 11 amino acids. CDR1 and CDR2 (germline): MDHEN, SYDVKM. The CDR3 region is CASGTPGEQYF. The CDR3 DNA reads TGTGCCAGCGGGACCCCCGGCGAGCAGTACTTC.

This clone was recorded only once. The V and J genes are TRBV20-1 and TRBJ2-3; D may be TRBD1 (5 bases). The CDR3 has 14 residues. Germline CDR1 is DFQATT and CDR2 is SNEGSKA (reference sequence). V was pared by 1 base and J by 3 bases, with 11 bases between. The CDR3, as DNA: TGCAGTGCTAGAGGTGGGGCTAAAACAGATACGCAGTATTTT. Translating it yields CSARGGAKTDTQYF.

Concerning this clone itself: This may stem from a read error, because a much larger clone lies one nucleotide away. The chain links TRBV6-1 to TRBJ1-1, with D hard to call. Germline V gene lookup returns CDR1 MNHNS and CDR2 SASEGT. This CDR3 has 15 residues. The DNA for the CDR3 is TGTGCCGGCAGCTATGAGACGGCGGCGGGTACTGAATCTTTCTTT. This sequence encodes CAGSYETAAGTESFF.

The genes are TRBV6-2 or TRBV6-3 and TRBJ1-2; D gene unclear. Germline CDR1 reads MNHEY; CDR2 reads SVGEGT. Trimming removed 7 bases from V and 11 bases from J, with 14 bases in between. This CDR3 is built from 11 residues. This CDR3 is CASTLGIGYTF. The CDR3 bases are TGTGCCAGCACCCTAGGAATTGGATACACCTTC.

This clone was picked up many times. The rearrangement joins TRBV10-3 to TRBJ2-1, with 9 nucleotides matching TRBD2. The CDR3 runs 16 residues. V shed 6 bases, J shed 2 bases, and the junction held 8 bases outside the gene matches. In germline, CDR1 is ENHRY, CDR2 SYGVKD. The DNA for the CDR3 is TGTGCCATCAGCCCCGCGGGGGGGGCACCCTACAATGAGCAGTTCTTC. This sequence encodes CAISPAGGAPYNEQFF.

By share of the sample, this clone is medium-sized. This sequence joins TRBV28 and TRBJ1-3; the D is unclear. Germline-derived CDR1 and CDR2 are MDHEN and SYDVKM. The CDR3 extends over 16 amino acids. The germline V and J ends were trimmed by 3 bases and 4 bases, with 16 bases remaining between them. CDR3: CASSLGVPSRGNTIYF. The CDR3 DNA follows: TGTGCCAGCAGTTTGGGCGTACCCTCTCGGGGAAACACCATATATTTT.

This rearrangement joins TRBV11-2 to TRBJ2-2; the D is unclear. CDR1 and CDR2 (germline): SGHAT, FQNNGV. V shed 5 bases and J shed 3 bases, with 16 bases lying between them. The CDR3 loop spans 16 amino acids. The CDR3 region has the DNA TGTGCCAGCAGCGGTTGGGTGGTGGCGCACACCGGGGAGCTGTTTTTT. Protein: CASSGWVVAHTGELFF.

This clone came up many times. One end of the junction does not line up with germline, which may come from a read error. The chain employs TRBV7-7 and TRBJ2-3; D not resolved. Germline CDR1 is SSHAT and CDR2 is FNYEAQ (reference sequence). CDR3 length: 13 residues. CDR3 amino acids: CASSNTRGDTQYF. CDR3 nucleotides: TGTGCTAGCAGCAACACACGTGGAGATACGCAGTATTTT.

In the case of this clone: A read error may produce the germline difference seen at one junction end. The chain has TRBV5-1 and TRBJ1-2; D possibly corresponds to TRBD1 (6 bases). CDR1 and CDR2 from the germline V gene are SGHRS and YFSETQ. CDR3 length: 17 residues. This CDR3 reads CASSQRLYQRGRGGYNF. In DNA form, the CDR3 reads TGCGCCAGCAGCCAACGCCTTTATCAGCGGGGGCGGGGTGGCTACAACTTC.

Remarks on this clone: This may stem from a read error, because a much larger clone lies one nucleotide away. In DNA form, the CDR3 reads TGCGCCAGCAGCAATCCCACGCGGGGAGAGACCCAGTACTTC. This gives the protein CASSNPTRGETQYF. V and J are TRBV5-1 and TRBJ2-5; D might be TRBD2 (6 bases). Germline-derived CDR1 and CDR2 are SGHRS and YFSETQ. The CDR3 runs to 14 residues. The V end was cut by 4 bases, the J end by 4 bases, with 14 bases between.

The chain combines TRBV20-1 with TRBJ2-3; a possible D gene is TRBD1 (6 bases). CDR3 length equals 15 residues. Germline V gene data show CDR1 as DFQATT and CDR2 as SNEGSKA (reference sequence). Deletions cut 0 bases from V and 0 bases from J, with 10 bases between. In nucleotides, the CDR3 is TGCAGTGCTAGAGATTTAGGACAGAGCACAGATACGCAGTATTTT. Translation gives CSARDLGQSTDTQYF.

This clone was counted between two and nine times. V and J are TRBV6-2 or TRBV6-3 and TRBJ2-3; 7 bases are shared with TRBD2. V lost 1 base, J lost 8 bases, and 12 bases stayed unmatched. CDR3 length: 16 residues. In germline, CDR1 is MNHEY, CDR2 SVGEGT. In nucleotides, the CDR3 is TGTGCCAGCAGTTACTATCCCGGGGGGTCCATTGGTACGCAGTATTTT. Translating gives CASSYYPGGSIGTQYF.